A single sample gave rise to the 9 T cell receptor beta chains below, sequenced in a study of blood T cell repertoires in COVID-19. This table comes from immunoSEQ multiplex PCR, and its TCRdb copy is limited to in-frame clones, with some not included. The data hold roughly 330,000 clones, with about 87% observed a single time. What was sequenced was PBMCs or T cells enriched from blood (not recorded which). The origin of the receptors is a woman in her twenties or thirties who had recovered from COVID-19.

This clone is a singleton in its sample. The CDR3 DNA sequence: TGTGCCAGCAGCATCGACAGGGCGTCCGGTTCACCCCTCCACTTT. It specifies CASSIDRASGSPLHF. The genes are TRBV6-4 and TRBJ1-6; 7 bases line up with TRBD1. J was trimmed by 9 bases and V by 6 bases; bases with no gene match: 11. CDR3 size: 15 residues. Germline CDR1 is MRHNA and CDR2 is SNTAGT.

The sample holds a few counts of this clone. This chain links TRBV30 with TRBJ2-2, with TRBD2 matching over 9 bases. The CDR3 runs 15 residues. Germline CDR1 is GTSNPN and CDR2 is SVGIG (reference sequence). V shed 4 bases, J shed 0 bases, and the junction held 3 bases outside the gene matches. The CDR3 protein is CAWNRLAANTGELFF. The CDR3 DNA sequence: TGTGCCTGGAACCGACTAGCGGCGAACACCGGGGAGCTGTTTTTT.

The rearrangement links TRBV2 to TRBJ1-6, with a tentative D call TRBD1 (6 bases). The germline gives CDR1 SNHLY, CDR2 FYNNEI. This CDR3 region has 19 residues. CDR3 region: CATSPGQKTPEDYNSPLHF. CDR3 bases: TGTGCAACCTCTCCGGGACAAAAAACACCCGAGGATTATAATTCACCCCTCCACTTT.

The gene calls are TRBV10-3 and TRBJ1-2; 9 bases align to TRBD1. The CDR3 loop spans 13 amino acids. The germline CDR1 and CDR2 sequences are ENHRY and SYGVKD. The J segment lost 8 bases and the V segment lost 7 bases, leaving 8 bases of the junction unmatched. CDR3 amino acids: CAIKDRGAGGYTF. CDR3 bases: TGTGCCATCAAGGACAGGGGAGCAGGGGGCTACACCTTC.

V is TRBV7-8 and J is TRBJ1-6; TRBD1 might be the D (5 bases). The germline V and J ends were trimmed by 0 bases and 6 bases, with 12 bases remaining between them. The CDR3 runs to 16 residues. CDR1 and CDR2 from the germline V gene are SGHVS and FQNEAQ. The CDR3 region is CASSLARGISNSPLHF. As DNA, the CDR3 is TGTGCCAGCAGCTTAGCGCGGGGCATTTCTAATTCACCCCTCCACTTT. The full variable domain, completed using reference TRBV7-8 and TRBJ1-6, is GAGVSQSPRYKVAKRGQDVALRCDPISGHVSLFWYQQALGQGPEFLTYFQNEAQLDKSGLPSDRFFAERPEGSVSTLKIQRTQQEDSAVYLCASSLARGISNSPLHFGNGTRLTVT.

The chain combines TRBV12-3 or TRBV12-4 with TRBJ1-2, with D possibly being TRBD1 (5 bases). This CDR3 comprises 13 residues. V gave up 3 bases and J gave up 5 bases, with 10 bases separating them. The CDR3 bases are TGTGCCAGCAGTTTCGACAGCTGGTATGGCTACACCTTC. Translating gives CASSFDSWYGYTF.

CDR3: CASSLGLAGAGELFF. The CDR3 coding sequence is TGTGCCAGCAGCCTTGGACTAGCGGGGGCCGGGGAGCTGTTTTTT. The chain has TRBV3-1 (or the pseudogene TRBV3-2) and TRBJ2-2; 13 bases match TRBD2. Trimming removed 4 bases from V and 6 bases from J; junction bases left unmatched: 2. Germline V gene lookup returns CDR1 LGHDT and CDR2 YNNKEL (reference sequence). The CDR3 extends over 15 amino acids.

The V gene is TRBV7-2, the J gene TRBJ2-2; D is ambiguous. V was trimmed by 1 base and J by 4 bases, leaving 7 bases between them. This CDR3 is built from 14 residues. CDR1 is SGHTA and CDR2 is FQGNSA in the germline V gene. The CDR3 spells CASSLGLSTGELFF. The CDR3 nucleotides read TGTGCCAGCAGCTTAGGTTTGAGCACCGGGGAGCTGTTTTTT.

This chain joins TRBV7-3 and TRBJ1-2; D is ambiguous. The V end lost 1 base, the J end lost 6 bases, and 9 bases lay between the germline ends. The CDR3 extends over 13 amino acids. Per the germline V gene, CDR1 is SGHTA and CDR2 is FQGTGA. This chain's CDR3 is CASSLRGFDGYTF. CDR3 sequence (DNA): TGTGCCAGCAGCTTAAGAGGGTTTGATGGCTACACCTTC.